Listed here are 9 T cell receptor beta chains from one sample, sequenced in a study of shared clonotypes between healthy human individuals. Positive CCR7 selection of CD45RO-negative cells yielded the naive CD8 cells, and terminally differentiated effector memory CD45RA+ cells were excluded. Generated by immunoSEQ multiplex PCR, the TCRdb table keeps only in-frame clones and is missing some. The sample holds approximately 2,000,000 clones, just over 90% seen once. Sequencing input: naive CD8+ T cells from PBMCs. The source of these receptors is a man between 18 and 35 years old in good health. Some clones in this sample may be carry-over from other donors' samples.

The V gene is TRBV28, the J gene TRBJ1-3, with 7 bases matching TRBD1. The CDR3 has 15 amino acids. With V trimmed by 6 bases and J by 0 bases, 5 bases remained unmatched. Germline assignment: CDR1 MDHEN and CDR2 SYDVKM. The CDR3 region is CASSFNRGSGNTIYF. The CDR3 nucleotides are TGTGCCAGCAGCTTTAACAGGGGCTCTGGAAACACCATATATTTT.

Concerning this clone: Other nucleotide sequences in the sample specify the same CDR3. This chain connects TRBV6-1 to TRBJ2-3, with D unresolved. V lost 2 bases, J lost 2 bases, and 5 bases lay in between. This CDR3 has 13 residues. From germline, CDR1 is MNHNS and CDR2 SASEGT. CDR3 coding DNA: TGTGCCAGCAGTGAACGGGTCACAGATACGCAGTATTTT. Protein sequence: CASSERVTDTQYF.

J is TRBJ1-1 and V is TRBV6-5, with 7 bases identical to TRBD1. V was clipped by 2 bases and J by 6 bases; unmatched bases: 6. CDR1 and CDR2 (germline): MNHEY, SVGAGI. The CDR3 loop spans 14 amino acids. The CDR3: CASSYTEGAPEAFF. Written as DNA, the CDR3 is TGTGCCAGCAGTTACACCGAGGGGGCTCCTGAAGCTTTCTTT.

The chain couples TRBV29-1 to TRBJ1-2; D remains ambiguous. Germline V lookup: CDR1 SQVTM, CDR2 ANQGSEA. The V gene lost 6 bases and the J gene lost 1 base, with 15 bases spanning the gap. The CDR3 extends over 14 amino acids. The CDR3 loop reads CSVLGPSVNYGYTF. The DNA for the CDR3 is TGCAGCGTGCTAGGACCGTCGGTTAACTATGGCTACACCTTC.

This clone was detected only once. In the same sample, other DNA sequences code for this CDR3. The V gene is TRBV5-1, the J gene TRBJ2-1; D is perhaps TRBD2 (6 bases). CDR3 size: 15 residues. Germline V gene lookup returns CDR1 SGHRS and CDR2 YFSETQ. V was cut by 0 bases and J by 2 bases, with 9 bases left in between. The CDR3 nucleotides are TGCGCCAGCAGCTTGGAGGGAGGACCCTACAATGAGCAGTTCTTC. Translated, it gives CASSLEGGPYNEQFF.

CDR3 residues: CSVAGTGDGYTF. DNA of the CDR3: TGCAGCGTGGCCGGGACAGGGGACGGCTACACCTTC. V is TRBV29-1 and J is TRBJ1-2; 10 bases align to TRBD1. After removal of 6 bases from V and 8 bases from J, the junction contained 6 bases not matched to a gene. Per germline, CDR1 SQVTM and CDR2 ANQGSEA. The CDR3 has 12 amino acids.

V gene TRBV5-6 combines with J gene TRBJ1-5, with D uncertain. The CDR3 is made up of 17 amino acids. Trimming removed 0 bases from V and 2 bases from J, with 15 bases in between. Germline V CDR1 and CDR2: SGHDT, YYEEEE. The CDR3 protein is CASSLAAGVEGNQPQHF. In DNA, the CDR3 is TGTGCCAGCAGCTTGGCGGCTGGGGTAGAAGGCAATCAGCCCCAGCATTTT.

The chain is built from TRBV25-1 and TRBJ2-2; 8 bases line up with TRBD1. V lost 3 bases and J lost 0; bases outside the gene matches: 0. In germline, CDR1 is MGHDK, CDR2 SYGVNS. This CDR3 is built from 15 residues. The DNA for the CDR3 is TGTGCCAGCAGTGACAGGGGGCCGAACACCGGGGAGCTGTTTTTT. This gives the protein CASSDRGPNTGELFF.

The chain joins TRBV4-3 to TRBJ2-7; the D is unclear. The CDR3 has 14 amino acids. Germline loops: CDR1 LGHNA, CDR2 YSLEER. V was pared by 0 bases and J by 0 bases, with 6 bases between. CDR3 DNA sequence: TGCGCCAGCAGCCAAGATGCAGGCTCCTACGAGCAGTACTTC. Translating gives CASSQDAGSYEQYF.